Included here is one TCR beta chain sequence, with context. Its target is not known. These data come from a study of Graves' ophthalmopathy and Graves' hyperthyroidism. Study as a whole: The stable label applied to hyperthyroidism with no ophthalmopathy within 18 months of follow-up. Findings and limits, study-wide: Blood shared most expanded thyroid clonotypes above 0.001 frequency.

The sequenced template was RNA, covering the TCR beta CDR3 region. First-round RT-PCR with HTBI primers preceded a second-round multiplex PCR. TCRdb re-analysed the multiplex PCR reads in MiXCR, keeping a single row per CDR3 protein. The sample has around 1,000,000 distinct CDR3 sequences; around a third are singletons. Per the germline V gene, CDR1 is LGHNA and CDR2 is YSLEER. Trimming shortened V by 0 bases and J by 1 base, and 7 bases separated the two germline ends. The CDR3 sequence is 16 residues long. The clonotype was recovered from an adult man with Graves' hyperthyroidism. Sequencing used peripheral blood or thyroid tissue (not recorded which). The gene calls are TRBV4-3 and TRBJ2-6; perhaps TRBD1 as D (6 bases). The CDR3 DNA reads TGCGCCAGCAGCCAAGATACAGGGTCTGGGGCCAACGTCCTGACTTTC. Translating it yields CASSQDTGSGANVLTF.